Following are 3 T cell receptor beta chains from one sample sequenced in a study of CXCR3-negative and CXCR3-positive naive CD8 T cells. cDNA libraries for TRB were generated by 5' RACE incorporating UMI labels. Each CDR3 protein gets one entry in TCRdb, which reprocessed the 5' RACE reads and gives no DNA. The table for this sample gives about 56,000 distinct CDR3 sequences. Sequenced: memory CD8+ T cells from blood. The receptors shown here come from a human donor in good health. Some clones in this sample may be carry-over from other donors' samples.

The gene calls are TRBV6-5 and TRBJ1-2; the D call from TCRdb, TRBD1, cannot be confirmed without DNA. The CDR3 contains 13 residues. Germline V gene lookup returns CDR1 MNHEY and CDR2 SVGAGI. This CDR3 is CASSSRTAYGYTF.

V is TRBV29-1 and J is TRBJ2-7; the D call from TCRdb, TRBD2, cannot be confirmed without DNA. There are 13 residues in the CDR3. Germline lookup yields CDR1 SQVTM and CDR2 ANQGSEA. CDR3 sequence reads: CSVFSQGGYEKYF.

The chain combines TRBV29-1 with TRBJ2-7; TCRdb lists TRBD2, though no DNA is available to test this call. The CDR3 has 12 amino acids. The germline V gene has CDR1 SQVTM and CDR2 ANQGSEA. Here the CDR3 reads CSVLGQNDEQYF.